This paragraph covers one TCR beta chain sequence. The data were obtained in a study of T cell responses to AZD1222 COVID-19 vaccine. V was shortened by 2 bases and J by 7 bases, with 3 bases between the two germline ends. CDR3 length equals 12 residues. Germline CDR1 is MNHEY and CDR2 is SVGAGI. Clones were sequenced by immunoSEQ multiplex PCR, and TCRdb holds only the in-frame ones, with some missing. The sample contains around 130,000 clones, around 94% of which appear only once. The sample here was peripheral blood, taken on day 0 of AZD1222 vaccination. This chain uses TRBV6-5 with TRBJ1-6; the D is unclear. The clonotype originates from an adult in good health. CDR3 nucleotide sequence: TGTGCCAGCAGTTACGGGAATTCACCCCTCCACTTT. Residues: CASSYGNSPLHF.